The entry below describes one T cell receptor beta chain. A quantity of about 0.45 to 1 ug RNA underwent reverse transcription using random hexamers. TCRdb re-called the immunoSEQ multiplex PCR reads through MiXCR, storing one row per CDR3 protein. The table shows about 300,000 distinct CDR3 sequences, with about 82% occurring only once. CD8+ and CD4+ T cells circulating in blood were sequenced for TCR beta. Negative isolation was used for CD8+ and CD4+ T cells, and FACS enrichment was applied to TEMRA cells. This specimen belongs to a study of CD8 T cells in Susac syndrome. V lost 0 bases and J lost 3, with 9 bases in between. The CDR3 has 14 residues. CDR1 SGHRS and CDR2 YFSETQ come from the germline V gene.

This TCR was sampled from a human donor with multiple sclerosis. Source material: CD8+ T cells from PBMCs. The rearrangement joins TRBV5-1 to TRBJ1-1, with D possibly TRBD1 on 6 matching bases. This chain's CDR3 is CASSLERGDTEAFF. The CDR3 region has the DNA TGCGCCAGCAGCTTGGAAAGGGGGGACACTGAAGCTTTCTTT.